This T cell receptor beta chain was captured by sequencing in a study of tumor-infiltrating lymphocytes in primary liver carcinoma. Study context: Patients included men and women of 30 to 69 years. Tumors, staged T1-T3 N0M0, spanned about 4 to 11 cm. Findings of the study overall: The samples were not sorted (they were bulk), so CD4+ and CD8+ repertoires were not compared. Tumor-adjacent and tumor-blood pairs overlapped less than tumor region pairs did.

This clonotype was seen a few times. What it binds is not known. With around 490 ng total RNA as template and a constant-region primer, TCR beta cDNA was made. Construction of TCR beta libraries relied on three successive nested multiplex PCR rounds employing slightly modified ARM-PCR. TCRdb analysed the multiplex PCR reads with MiXCR anew, one entry per CDR3 protein. Of some 320,000 distinct CDR3 sequences listed, about 62% were seen once; the top ten hold approximately 9%. RNA was extracted from whole blood without cell sorting, alongside germline DNA. Material: peripheral blood. This TCR was sampled from a man aged 35-49 years with primary liver carcinoma and hepatitis B virus infection.

CDR3 amino acids: CASSPFLASTDTQYF. The CDR3 DNA is TGTGCCAGCAGCCCGTTCCTAGCGAGCACAGATACGCAGTATTTT. The chain links TRBV7-9 to TRBJ2-3; a weak D match, TRBD2 (6 bases). Trimming left V 5 bases short and J 0 bases short, with 12 bases between. Germline V gene lookup returns CDR1 SEHNR and CDR2 FQNEAQ (reference sequence). The CDR3 runs to 15 residues.